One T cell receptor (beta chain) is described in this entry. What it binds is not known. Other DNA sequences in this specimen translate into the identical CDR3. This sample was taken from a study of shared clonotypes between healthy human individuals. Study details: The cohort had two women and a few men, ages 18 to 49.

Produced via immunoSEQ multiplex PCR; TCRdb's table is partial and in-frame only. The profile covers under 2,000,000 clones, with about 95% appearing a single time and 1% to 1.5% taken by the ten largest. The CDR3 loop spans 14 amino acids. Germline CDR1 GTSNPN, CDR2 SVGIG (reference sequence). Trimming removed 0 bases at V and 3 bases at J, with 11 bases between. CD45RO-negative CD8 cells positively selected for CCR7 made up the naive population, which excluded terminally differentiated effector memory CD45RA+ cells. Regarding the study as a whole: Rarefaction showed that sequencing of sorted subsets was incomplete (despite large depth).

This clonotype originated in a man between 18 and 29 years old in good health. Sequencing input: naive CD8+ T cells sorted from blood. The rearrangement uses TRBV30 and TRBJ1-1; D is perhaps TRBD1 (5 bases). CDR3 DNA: TGTGCCTGGAGTGTACTGGGGGGGGACACTGAAGCTTTCTTT. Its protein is CAWSVLGGDTEAFF.